These 22 T cell receptor beta chains originate from one sample sequenced in a study of T cells after yellow fever vaccination. TCRdb redid the calling of the 5' RACE reads with MiXCR, one entry per CDR3 protein. The sample lists around 340,000 distinct CDR3 sequences, under 15% seen once, with 2.5% to 4% in the top ten. The starting material was CD4+ T cells sorted from PBMCs, obtained 15 days after the yellow fever booster vaccination. The receptors come from a man aged 18 to 30 who received the YFV17D yellow fever vaccine.

This clonotype was detected a few times. V is TRBV12-3 or TRBV12-4 and J is TRBJ1-5; possibly TRBD1 for D (5 bases). Trimming stripped 4 bases from V and 9 bases from J, with 19 bases between. The CDR3 covers 15 residues. The CDR3 loop is CASSYFQGDGGPQHF. As DNA, the CDR3 is TGTGCCAGCAGTTACTTCCAGGGAGATGGGGGGCCCCAGCATTTT.

The V gene is TRBV2, the J gene TRBJ1-1; D remains unclear. The CDR3 consists of 16 residues. Looked up from germline, CDR1 is SNHLY and CDR2 is FYNNEI. V gave up 6 bases and J gave up 6 bases, with 23 bases separating them. CDR3 amino acids: CASSFGPMGGGSEAFF. Written as DNA, the CDR3 is TGTGCCAGCAGCTTCGGGCCCATGGGAGGAGGCTCTGAAGCTTTCTTT.

This clonotype was found a few times. V is TRBV6-5 and J is TRBJ2-7, with 7 bases that match TRBD2. The CDR3 is made up of 17 amino acids. Germline CDR1 and CDR2: MNHEY and SVGAGI. The V and J ends lost 5 bases and 3 bases, in that order; junction bases with no gene match: 16. The chain's CDR3 is CASSPKTFGGGFYEQYF. The DNA for the CDR3 is TGTGCCAGCAGTCCGAAGACCTTTGGCGGGGGTTTCTACGAGCAGTACTTC.

This clonotype was observed a handful of times. The chain employs TRBV7-2 and TRBJ2-3; possibly TRBD1 for D (5 bases). The CDR3 totals 15 residues. Trimming pared 1 base from V and 8 bases from J, leaving 16 bases between. CDR1 SGHTA and CDR2 FQGNSA come from the germline V gene. For the CDR3, the DNA is TGTGCCAGCAGCTTAGGTGGGGCTACTGAGACTACGCAGTATTTT. Encoded protein: CASSLGGATETTQYF.

In its sample, this clonotype was seen many times. The rearrangement links TRBV5-1 to TRBJ2-1; possible D gene TRBD1, 5 bases. V lost 3 bases and J lost 7, with 11 bases in between. The CDR3 extends over 13 amino acids. Germline CDR1 SGHRS, CDR2 YFSETQ. DNA of the CDR3: TGCGCCAGCAGCTATAACCAGGGAAATGAGCAGTTCTTC. It yields the protein CASSYNQGNEQFF.

This clonotype came up a few times. This sequence joins TRBV6-5 and TRBJ1-1; 9 bases agree with TRBD1. The germline gives CDR1 MNHEY, CDR2 SVGAGI. The J segment lost 4 bases and the V segment lost 4 bases, leaving 7 bases of the junction unmatched. The CDR3 extends over 15 amino acids. The CDR3 DNA is TGTGCCAGCAGTTCCGGGACAGGGAGGTCCACTGAAGCTTTCTTT. Translation gives CASSSGTGRSTEAFF.

The chain employs TRBV19 and TRBJ2-2, with D hard to call. This CDR3 has 14 residues. Per germline, CDR1 LNHDA and CDR2 SQIVND (reference sequence). V lost 8 bases and J 1 base, leaving 11 bases between the germline ends. CDR3 sequence (DNA): TGTGCCAGTGCGAGGTCCGGGAACACCGGGGAGCTGTTTTTT. This sequence encodes CASARSGNTGELFF.

The chain has TRBV4-3 and TRBJ1-1; weak D call: TRBD1 (5 bases). The V end lost 1 base, the J end lost 1 base, and 10 bases lay between the germline ends. The CDR3 extends over 15 amino acids. In germline, CDR1 is LGHNA, CDR2 YSLEER. Here the CDR3 reads CASSQARRGNTEAFF. CDR3 sequence (DNA): TGCGCCAGCAGCCAAGCCAGGAGGGGGAACACTGAAGCTTTCTTT.

The V and J genes are TRBV6-5 and TRBJ2-7, with 12 bases aligning to TRBD2. The CDR3 runs 15 residues. Germline CDR1 is MNHEY and CDR2 is SVGAGI. J was trimmed by 7 bases and V by 5 bases; bases with no gene match: 9. In DNA, the CDR3 is TGTGCCAGCAGTCACCTAGCGGGGGGGAGTATTGAGCAGTACTTC. Its translation is CASSHLAGGSIEQYF.

The V gene is TRBV27, the J gene TRBJ1-1, with D perhaps TRBD1 (5 bases). Germline lookup yields CDR1 MNHEY and CDR2 SMNVEV (reference sequence). This CDR3 is built from 13 residues. Trimming shortened V by 6 bases and J by 1 base, and 9 bases separated the two germline ends. The CDR3 coding sequence is TGTGCCAGCAGCTCCGGGACGAACACTGAAGCTTTCTTT. It is translated as CASSSGTNTEAFF.

The sample holds a few counts of this clonotype. The rearrangement uses TRBV5-4 and TRBJ2-3; 8 nucleotides agree with TRBD2. V shed 0 bases and J 1 base; nucleotides not matched to a gene: 4. Germline V gene sequence: CDR1 SGHNT, CDR2 YYREEE (reference sequence). The CDR3 length is 16 residues. The CDR3 is CASSLAQRGRTDTQYF. For the CDR3, the DNA is TGTGCCAGCAGCTTGGCCCAGCGGGGGCGCACAGATACGCAGTATTTT.

A few counts support this clonotype. V gene TRBV7-3 combines with J gene TRBJ2-6; D gene ambiguous. Germline CDR1 is SGHTA and CDR2 is FQGTGA. V was clipped by 1 base and J by 6 bases, with 13 bases between them. The CDR3 runs 16 residues. The CDR3 loop reads CASSLNPTGLANVLTF. The CDR3, as DNA: TGTGCCAGCAGCTTAAACCCGACTGGGCTGGCCAACGTCCTGACTTTC.

This clonotype was observed a few times. The chain links TRBV6-2 or TRBV6-3 to TRBJ2-7; D perhaps matches TRBD1 (6 bases). Germline V CDR1 and CDR2: MNHEY, SVGEGT. The CDR3 has 13 residues. Trimming pared 4 bases from V and 3 bases from J, leaving 10 bases between. The CDR3 bases are TGTGCCAGCAGTTCGCAGGACAGCTACGAGCAGTACGTC. Protein product: CASSSQDSYEQYV.

The chain recombines TRBV20-1 with TRBJ2-1; 10 nucleotides align to TRBD1. This CDR3 region has 16 residues. Germline V lookup: CDR1 DFQATT, CDR2 SNEGSKA (reference sequence). Unmatched junction bases numbered 9, after V lost 1 base and J lost 6 bases. CDR3: CSARGPPGQGINEQFF. CDR3 sequence (DNA): TGCAGTGCTAGAGGGCCCCCGGGACAGGGGATCAATGAGCAGTTCTTC.

The chain is built from TRBV6-1 and TRBJ2-3, with unresolved D. Trimming removed 7 bases from V and 2 bases from J, with 10 bases in between. The CDR3 extends over 13 amino acids. Germline loops: CDR1 MNHNS, CDR2 SASEGT. The CDR3 coding sequence is TGTGCCAGCACCGGGTGGGACACAGATACGCAGTATTTT. Translating it yields CASTGWDTDTQYF.

The CDR3 DNA reads as TGCAGCCTGACTGGACCGGAGACCCAGTACTTC. Translation gives CSLTGPETQYF. The chain uses TRBV29-1 and TRBJ2-5; D is ambiguous. This CDR3 comprises 11 residues. V lost 8 bases and J lost 5, with 12 bases in between. CDR1 and CDR2 from the germline V gene are SQVTM and ANQGSEA.

This clonotype was observed a handful of times. This chain connects TRBV12-3 or TRBV12-4 to TRBJ1-6; D is perhaps TRBD1 (5 bases). This CDR3 has 13 amino acids. V shed 1 base and J shed 11 bases, with 9 bases lying between them. CDR3 loop: CASSLDRLTPLHF. The CDR3, as DNA: TGTGCCAGCAGTTTAGACAGGTTAACACCCCTCCACTTT.

In this sample, this clonotype turned up a few times. The chain links TRBV4-1 to TRBJ1-6; unclear D gene. Per the germline V gene, CDR1 is MGHRA and CDR2 is YSYEKL. The CDR3 is 15 residues long. V lost 1 base and J 0 bases, leaving 4 bases between the germline ends. CDR3 protein: CASSQGGSYNSPLHF. The CDR3 DNA reads as TGCGCCAGCAGCCAAGGAGGCTCCTATAATTCACCCCTCCACTTT.

This chain links TRBV5-6 with TRBJ2-7; TRBD1 aligns across 9 bases. Trimming removed 3 bases from V and 4 bases from J; junction bases left unmatched: 5. CDR3 length: 14 amino acids. In germline, CDR1 is SGHDT, CDR2 YYEEEE. The CDR3: CASSYGTGLYEQYV. For the CDR3, the DNA is TGTGCCAGCAGCTATGGGACAGGGCTGTACGAGCAGTACGTC.

The chain links TRBV7-3 to TRBJ2-2; D possibly uses TRBD1 or TRBD2 (5 bases each). Trimming left V 1 base short and J 4 bases short, with 7 bases between. Germline V gene lookup returns CDR1 SGHTA and CDR2 FQGTGA. The CDR3 is 14 residues long. The CDR3 spells CASSLRGTTGELFF. CDR3 bases: TGTGCCAGCAGCTTAAGGGGGACCACCGGGGAGCTGTTTTTT.

The chain combines TRBV12-3 or TRBV12-4 with TRBJ2-1, with 10 nucleotides matching TRBD2. The CDR3 loop spans 17 amino acids. V shed 7 bases and J 0 bases; nucleotides not matched to a gene: 9. In DNA form, the CDR3 reads TGTGCCAGCACCCGAGGTAGCGGGGGGCCCTCCTACAATGAGCAGTTCTTC. Translation: CASTRGSGGPSYNEQFF.

This clonotype was recorded at least ten times. V and J are TRBV9 and TRBJ1-1; tentatively, D is TRBD1 (5 bases). Trimming shortened V by 1 base and J by 3 bases, and 7 bases separated the two germline ends. Germline V lookup: CDR1 SGDLS, CDR2 YYNGEE. This CDR3 has 13 amino acids. The CDR3 DNA reads TGTGCCAGCAGCGTAAGAGGGGACACTGAAGCTTTCTTT. This codes for CASSVRGDTEAFF.